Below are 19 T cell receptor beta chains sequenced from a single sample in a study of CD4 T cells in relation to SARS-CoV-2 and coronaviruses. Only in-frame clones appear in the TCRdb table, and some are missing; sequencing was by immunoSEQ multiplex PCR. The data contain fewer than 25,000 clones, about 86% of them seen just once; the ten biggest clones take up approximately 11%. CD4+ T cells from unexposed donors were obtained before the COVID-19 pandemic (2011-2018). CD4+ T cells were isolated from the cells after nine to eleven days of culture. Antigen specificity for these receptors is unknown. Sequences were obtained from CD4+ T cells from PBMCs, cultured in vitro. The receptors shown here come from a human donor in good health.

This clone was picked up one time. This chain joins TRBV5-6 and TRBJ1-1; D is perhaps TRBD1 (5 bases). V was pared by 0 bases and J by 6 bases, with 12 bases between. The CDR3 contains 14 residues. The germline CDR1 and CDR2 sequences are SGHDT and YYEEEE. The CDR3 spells CASSLGGISAEAFF. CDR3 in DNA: TGTGCCAGCAGCTTGGGGGGGATAAGCGCTGAAGCTTTCTTT.

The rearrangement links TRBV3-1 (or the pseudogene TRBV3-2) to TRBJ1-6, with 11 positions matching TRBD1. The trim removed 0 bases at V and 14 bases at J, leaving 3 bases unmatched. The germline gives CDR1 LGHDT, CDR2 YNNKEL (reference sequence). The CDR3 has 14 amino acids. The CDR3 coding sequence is TGTGCCAGCAGCCAAGAAGGGACAGGGGGGACCCTCCACTTT. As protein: CASSQEGTGGTLHF.

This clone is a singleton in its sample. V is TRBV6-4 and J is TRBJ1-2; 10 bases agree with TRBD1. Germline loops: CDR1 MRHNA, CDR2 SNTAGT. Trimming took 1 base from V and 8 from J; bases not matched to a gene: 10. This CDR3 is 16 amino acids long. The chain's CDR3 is CASSDWGGTGVGGYTF. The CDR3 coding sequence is TGTGCCAGCAGTGACTGGGGCGGGACAGGGGTGGGCGGCTACACCTTC.

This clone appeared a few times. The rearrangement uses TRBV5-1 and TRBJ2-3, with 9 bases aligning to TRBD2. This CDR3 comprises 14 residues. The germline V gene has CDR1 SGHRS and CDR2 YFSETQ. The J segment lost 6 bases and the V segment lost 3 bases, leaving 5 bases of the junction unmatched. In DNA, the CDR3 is TGCGCCAGCAGCTCAGGGCGGGAGGGTGATACGCAGTATTTT. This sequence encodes CASSSGREGDTQYF.

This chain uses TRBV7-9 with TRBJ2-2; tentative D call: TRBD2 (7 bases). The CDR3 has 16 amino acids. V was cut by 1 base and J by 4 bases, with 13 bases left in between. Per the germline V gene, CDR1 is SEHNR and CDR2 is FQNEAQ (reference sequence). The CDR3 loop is CASSLGRGRSTGELFF. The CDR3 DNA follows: TGTGCCAGCAGCTTAGGGCGGGGGCGCAGCACCGGGGAGCTGTTTTTT.

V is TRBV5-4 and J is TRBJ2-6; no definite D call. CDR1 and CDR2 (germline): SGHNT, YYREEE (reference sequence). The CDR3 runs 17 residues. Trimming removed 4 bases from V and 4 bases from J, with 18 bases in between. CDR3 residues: CASSPLIKATGANVLTF. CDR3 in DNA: TGTGCCAGCAGCCCGCTGATCAAGGCGACCGGGGCCAACGTCCTGACTTTC.

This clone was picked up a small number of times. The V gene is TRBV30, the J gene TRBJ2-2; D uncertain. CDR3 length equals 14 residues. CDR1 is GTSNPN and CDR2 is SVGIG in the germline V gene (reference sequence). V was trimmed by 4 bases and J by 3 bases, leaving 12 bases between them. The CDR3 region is CAWMKGSHTGELFF. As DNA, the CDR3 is TGTGCCTGGATGAAAGGCTCTCACACCGGGGAGCTGTTTTTT. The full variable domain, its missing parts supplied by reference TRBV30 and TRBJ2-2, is SQTIHQWPATLVQPVGSPLSLECTVEGTSNPNLYWYRQAAGRGLQLLFYSVGIGQISSEVPQNLSASRPQDRQFILSSKKLLLSDSGFYLCAWMKGSHTGELFFGEGSRLTVL.

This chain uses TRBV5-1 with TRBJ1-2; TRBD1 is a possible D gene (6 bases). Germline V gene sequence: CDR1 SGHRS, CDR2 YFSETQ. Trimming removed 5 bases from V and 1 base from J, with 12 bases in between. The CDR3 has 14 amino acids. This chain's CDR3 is CASRRTDSNYGYTF. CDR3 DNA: TGCGCCAGCAGGAGGACGGACAGTAACTATGGCTACACCTTC. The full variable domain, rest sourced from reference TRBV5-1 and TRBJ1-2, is KAGVTQTPRYLIKTRGQQVTLSCSPISGHRSVSWYQQTPGQGLQFLFEYFSETQRNKGNFPGRFSGRQFSNSRSEMNVSTLELGDSALYLCASRRTDSNYGYTFGSGTRLTVV.

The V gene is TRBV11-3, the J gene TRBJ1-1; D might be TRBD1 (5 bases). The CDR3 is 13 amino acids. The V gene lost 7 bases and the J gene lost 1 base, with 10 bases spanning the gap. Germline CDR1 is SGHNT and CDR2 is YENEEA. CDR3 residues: CASKGRQNTEAFF. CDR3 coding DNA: TGTGCCAGCAAGGGACGGCAGAACACTGAAGCTTTCTTT.

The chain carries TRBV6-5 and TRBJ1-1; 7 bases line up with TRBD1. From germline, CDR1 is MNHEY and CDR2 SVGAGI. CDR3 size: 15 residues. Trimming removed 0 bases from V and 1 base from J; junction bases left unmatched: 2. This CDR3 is CASSYSWTGNTEAFF. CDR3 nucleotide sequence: TGTGCCAGCAGTTACTCCTGGACAGGGAACACTGAAGCTTTCTTT.

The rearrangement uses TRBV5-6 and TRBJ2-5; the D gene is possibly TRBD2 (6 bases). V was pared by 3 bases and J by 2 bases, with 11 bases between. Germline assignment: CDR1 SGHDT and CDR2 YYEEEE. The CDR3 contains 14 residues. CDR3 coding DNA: TGTGCCAGCAGCTCACAACTAGCACAAGAGACCCAGTACTTC. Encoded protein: CASSSQLAQETQYF.

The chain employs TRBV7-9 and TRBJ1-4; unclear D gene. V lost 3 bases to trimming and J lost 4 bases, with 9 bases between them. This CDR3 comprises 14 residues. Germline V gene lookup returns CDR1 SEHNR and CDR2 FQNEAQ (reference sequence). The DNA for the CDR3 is TGTGCCAGCAGCTTCGGCGGGGTTAATGAAAAACTGTTTTTT. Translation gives CASSFGGVNEKLFF.

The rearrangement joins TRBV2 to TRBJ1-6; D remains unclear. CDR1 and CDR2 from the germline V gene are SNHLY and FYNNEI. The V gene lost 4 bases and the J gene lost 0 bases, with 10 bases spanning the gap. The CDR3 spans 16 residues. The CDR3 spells CASSGGLSSYNSPLHF. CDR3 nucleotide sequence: TGTGCCAGCAGTGGTGGGTTGAGCTCCTATAATTCACCCCTCCACTTT.

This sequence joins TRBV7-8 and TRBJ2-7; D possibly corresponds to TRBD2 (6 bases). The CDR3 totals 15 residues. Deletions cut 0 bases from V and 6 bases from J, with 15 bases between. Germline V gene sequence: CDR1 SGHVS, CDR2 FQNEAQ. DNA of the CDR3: TGTGCCAGCAGCTTAGCTTGGGAGGTGGCGTGCGAGCAGTACTTC. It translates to CASSLAWEVACEQYF.

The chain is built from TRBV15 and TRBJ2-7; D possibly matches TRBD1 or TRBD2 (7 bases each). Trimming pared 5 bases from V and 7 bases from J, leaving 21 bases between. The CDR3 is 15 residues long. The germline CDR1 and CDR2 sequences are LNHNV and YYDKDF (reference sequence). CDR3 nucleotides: TGTGCCACCAGCGCAAGACAGGGCCCGGGGGGAGAGCAGTACTTC. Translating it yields CATSARQGPGGEQYF. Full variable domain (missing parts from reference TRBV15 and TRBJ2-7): DAMVIQNPRYQVTQFGKPVTLSCSQTLNHNVMYWYQQKSSQAPKLLFHYYDKDFNNEADTPDNFQSRRPNTSFCFLDIRSPGLGDTAMYLCATSARQGPGGEQYFGPGTRLTVT.

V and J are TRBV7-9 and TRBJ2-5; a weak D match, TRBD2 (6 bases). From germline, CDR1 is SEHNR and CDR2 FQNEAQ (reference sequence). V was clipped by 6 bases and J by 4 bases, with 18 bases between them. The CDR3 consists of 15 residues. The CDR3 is CASSPPRGRRETQYF. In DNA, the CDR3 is TGTGCCAGCAGTCCCCCTAGAGGGAGGCGAGAGACCCAGTACTTC.

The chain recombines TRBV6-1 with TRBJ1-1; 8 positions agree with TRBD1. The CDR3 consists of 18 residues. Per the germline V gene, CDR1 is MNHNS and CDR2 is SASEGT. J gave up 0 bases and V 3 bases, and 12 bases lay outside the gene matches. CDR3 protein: CASSDDRGLGLMNTEAFF. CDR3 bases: TGTGCCAGCAGTGACGACAGGGGTTTGGGACTAATGAACACTGAAGCTTTCTTT.

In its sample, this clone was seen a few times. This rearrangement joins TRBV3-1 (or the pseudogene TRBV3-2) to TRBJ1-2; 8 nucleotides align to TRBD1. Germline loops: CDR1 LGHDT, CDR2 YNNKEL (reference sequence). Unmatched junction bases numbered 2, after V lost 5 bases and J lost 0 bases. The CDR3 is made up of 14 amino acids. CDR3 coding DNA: TGTGCCAGCAGCTTACAGGGGGCTAACTATGGCTACACCTTC. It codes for CASSLQGANYGYTF.

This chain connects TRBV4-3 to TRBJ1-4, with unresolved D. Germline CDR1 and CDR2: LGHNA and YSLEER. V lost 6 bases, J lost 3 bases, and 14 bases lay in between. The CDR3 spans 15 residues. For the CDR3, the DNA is TGCGCCAGCAGTCGCCCCAGGTCCCCTAATGAAAAACTGTTTTTT. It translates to CASSRPRSPNEKLFF.